The T cell receptor beta chain under discussion was sequenced for a study of long-term antiretroviral therapy in people with HIV. The germline CDR1 and CDR2 sequences are LNHDA and SQIVND (reference sequence). CDR3 length: 15 residues. The germline V and J ends were trimmed by 5 bases and 5 bases, with 16 bases remaining between them. Run at survey level, the immunoSEQ assay was version v3.0. TCRdb keeps only in-frame clones here, not all; method: immunoSEQ multiplex PCR. Altogether tens of thousands of clones are present, 80% being singletons, with the ten largest covering 5.8%. As regards this clone: The antigen is unknown.

Each sample contained roughly 0.85-10 million cryopreserved PBMC, thawed before DNA extraction. Findings and caveats of the study: Whereas controls had wider CDR3 length ranges, HIV repertoires had narrower ones. Missing from the dataset were any data on ART adherence, viral resistance or therapy changes.

The TCR comes from a man younger than 40 with HIV. The specimen comprised unsorted PBMCs, sampled 3.4 years after starting antiretroviral therapy. The chain employs TRBV19 and TRBJ2-1; the D is unclear. CDR3 in DNA: TGTGCCAGTAGTCACGGCGACTTCCGTAACAATGAGCAGTTCTTC. Its protein is CASSHGDFRNNEQFF.